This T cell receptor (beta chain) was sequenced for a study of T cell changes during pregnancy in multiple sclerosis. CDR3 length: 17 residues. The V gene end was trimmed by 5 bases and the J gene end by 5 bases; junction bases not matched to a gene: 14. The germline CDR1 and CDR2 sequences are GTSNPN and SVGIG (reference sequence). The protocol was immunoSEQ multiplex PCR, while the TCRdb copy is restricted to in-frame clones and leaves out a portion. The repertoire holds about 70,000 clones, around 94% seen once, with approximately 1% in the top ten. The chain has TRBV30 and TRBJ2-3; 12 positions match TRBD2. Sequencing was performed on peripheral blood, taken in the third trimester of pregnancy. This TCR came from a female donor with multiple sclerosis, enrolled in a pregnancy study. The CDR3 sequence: CAWVPGLAGPEKDTQYF. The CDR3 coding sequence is TGTGCCTGGGTTCCGGGACTAGCGGGCCCCGAGAAAGATACGCAGTATTTT.